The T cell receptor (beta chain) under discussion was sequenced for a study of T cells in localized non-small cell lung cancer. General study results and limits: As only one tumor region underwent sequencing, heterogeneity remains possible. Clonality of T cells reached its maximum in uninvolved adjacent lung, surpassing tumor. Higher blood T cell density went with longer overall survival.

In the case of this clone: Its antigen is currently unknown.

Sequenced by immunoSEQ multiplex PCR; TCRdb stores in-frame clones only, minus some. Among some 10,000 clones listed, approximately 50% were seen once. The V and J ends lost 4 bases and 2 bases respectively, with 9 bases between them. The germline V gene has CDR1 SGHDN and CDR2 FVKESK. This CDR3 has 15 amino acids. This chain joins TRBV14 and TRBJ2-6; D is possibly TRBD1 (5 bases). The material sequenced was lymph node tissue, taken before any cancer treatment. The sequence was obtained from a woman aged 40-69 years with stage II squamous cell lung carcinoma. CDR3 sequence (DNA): TGTGCCAGCAGCCGATCAGGGACTGGGGCCAACGTCCTGACTTTC. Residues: CASSRSGTGANVLTF.